This is a list of T cell receptor beta chains from one sample in a study of shared clonotypes between healthy human individuals. Method: immunoSEQ multiplex PCR; TCRdb's copy keeps in-frame clones and lacks some. This table holds over a million clones, roughly 96% found once. Sequencing used naive CD4+ T cells sorted from blood. Source of these receptors: a man aged 25-45 years in good health. Each CDR3 is given with its conserved first and last residue. The D gene is left open where the match is weak. Expanded clones are given a class, and other clones once, few, many or no size at all.

j_call v_call d_call clone_size cdr3_aa cdr3_nt
TRBJ2-7 TRBV5-6 TRBD2 - CASSSGLPSYEQYF TGTGCCAGCAGCTCGGGACTACCTTCCTACGAGCAGTACTTC
TRBJ2-5 TRBV28 TRBD2 - CASNSPGGIETQYF TGTGCCAGCAATTCCCCGGGAGGGATTGAGACCCAGTACTTC
TRBJ2-1 TRBV7-9 - - CASSLAGTNEQFF TGTGCCAGCAGCTTAGCCGGGACAAATGAGCAGTTCTTC
TRBJ1-5 TRBV6-1 - - CASSEGWASGPQHF TGTGCCAGCAGTGAAGGGTGGGCTTCGGGCCCCCAGCATTTT
TRBJ2-7 TRBV9 TRBD1 - CASSGNRGDSSRAGYEQYF TGTGCCAGCAGCGGCAACAGGGGCGACTCCTCGAGGGCTGGCTACGAGCAGTACTTC
TRBJ2-3 TRBV5-1 - - CASRVETDTQYF TGCGCCAGCAGGGTAGAGACAGATACGCAGTATTTT
TRBJ1-2 TRBV19 - - CASRLGTDVNYGYTF TGTGCCAGTAGGCTTGGGACGGATGTTAACTATGGCTACACCTTC
TRBJ1-5 TRBV6-1 - - CASSEALGEAQPQHF TGTGCCAGCAGTGAAGCCCTAGGAGAAGCGCAGCCCCAGCATTTT
TRBJ2-2 TRBV7-9 - - CATPRAGNPNTGELFF TGTGCCACCCCCAGGGCTGGCAACCCGAACACCGGGGAGCTGTTTTTT
TRBJ2-3 TRBV7-9 - - CASSFQRSTDTQYF TGTGCCAGCAGCTTTCAGCGGAGCACAGATACGCAGTATTTT
TRBJ2-3 TRBV25-1 TRBD2 - CASSDSGVATDTQYF TGTGCCAGCAGCGACAGCGGGGTGGCCACAGATACGCAGTATTTT
TRBJ2-5 TRBV5-8 - - CASSLGSRAQETQYF TGTGCCAGCAGCTTGGGAAGCAGGGCCCAAGAGACCCAGTACTTC
TRBJ2-5 TRBV6-6 TRBD2 - CASTGLAGVHQETQYF TGTGCCAGCACAGGACTAGCAGGGGTGCACCAAGAGACCCAGTACTTC
TRBJ2-7 TRBV6-4 - - CASSDGVPGYIDEQYF TGTGCCAGCAGTGACGGGGTTCCGGGATACATCGACGAGCAGTACTTC
TRBJ2-7 TRBV7-7 - - CASSETHKAVQYF TGTGCCAGCAGCGAAACCCATAAGGCGGTCCAGTACTTC
TRBJ1-2 TRBV11-2 - once CASGETEVRNGYTF TGTGCCAGCGGAGAGACGGAAGTAAGAAATGGCTACACCTTC
TRBJ1-5 TRBV5-5 - once CASSLGGRINQPQHF TGTGCCAGCAGCCTGGGGGGACGGATCAATCAGCCCCAGCATTTT
TRBJ2-5 TRBV10-3 - - CAIKTDQETQYF TGTGCCATCAAGACAGACCAAGAGACCCAGTACTTC
TRBJ1-5 TRBV15 TRBD1 - CATGHRDRSNQPQHF TGTGCCACCGGACACCGGGACAGGAGCAATCAGCCCCAGCATTTT
TRBJ2-1 TRBV5-1 - once CASSLAGPSNEQFF TGCGCCAGCAGCTTGGCCGGCCCGTCCAATGAGCAGTTCTTC
TRBJ2-1 TRBV7-9 TRBD2 once CASSLEGLAGGNEQFF TGTGCCAGCAGCTTAGAGGGTCTAGCGGGAGGGAATGAGCAGTTCTTC
TRBJ1-1 TRBV5-1 - once CAGSLGSLRDLNTEAFF TGCGCCGGCAGCTTGGGATCCCTGCGGGACCTGAACACTGAAGCTTTCTTT
TRBJ2-1 TRBV9 TRBD2 - CASSVGRTSGKIHNEQFF TGTGCCAGCAGCGTAGGGAGGACTAGCGGGAAAATCCACAATGAGCAGTTCTTC
TRBJ2-7 TRBV10-1 TRBD1 - CASSGRDSVSEQYF TGCGCCAGCAGTGGTAGGGACAGTGTCAGCGAGCAGTACTTC
TRBJ1-1 TRBV2 - - CASNGEMGTEAFF TGTGCCAGCAATGGGGAGATGGGCACTGAAGCTTTCTTT
TRBJ2-3 TRBV2 - - CASSENSYTDTQYF TGTGCCAGCAGTGAAAACAGCTACACAGATACGCAGTATTTT
TRBJ1-5 TRBV2 - - CASAGTQNYQPQHF TGTGCCAGCGCAGGGACACAGAATTATCAGCCCCAGCATTTT
TRBJ1-5 TRBV28 - - CASSFTGAHGNQPQHF TGTGCCAGCAGTTTCACGGGGGCGCATGGCAATCAGCCCCAGCATTTT
TRBJ1-1 TRBV28 - - CASITFTEAFF TGTGCCAGCATAACCTTCACTGAAGCTTTCTTT
TRBJ1-5 TRBV6-5 - - CASSSPGSNQPQHF TGTGCCAGCAGTTCGCCGGGAAGCAATCAGCCCCAGCATTTT
TRBJ2-1 TRBV5-1 - - CASSLAGEYNEQFF TGCGCCAGCAGCTTGGCGGGAGAATACAATGAGCAGTTCTTC
TRBJ2-7 TRBV28 - - CASSFPPWGTYEQYF TGTGCCAGCAGTTTCCCCCCGTGGGGGACCTACGAGCAGTACTTC
TRBJ2-4 TRBV19 - once CASSDRIAKNIQYF TGTGCCAGTAGCGACCGAATAGCCAAAAACATTCAGTACTTC
TRBJ2-6 TRBV7-9 - - CASSLVASGANVLTF TGTGCCAGCAGCTTAGTTGCCTCTGGGGCCAACGTCCTGACTTTC
TRBJ2-7 TRBV29-1 TRBD1 - CSVRQGTYEQYF TGCAGCGTCAGACAGGGTACCTACGAGCAGTACTTC
TRBJ1-5 TRBV7-2 - - CASSLMRGQPQHF TGTGCCAGCAGCTTGATGAGGGGACAGCCCCAGCATTTT
TRBJ2-1 TRBV7-3 - - CASSLNVGSSYNEQFF TGTGCCAGCAGCTTAAATGTGGGAAGCTCCTACAATGAGCAGTTCTTC
TRBJ1-2 TRBV28 - - CASSWVNYGYTF TGTGCCAGCAGTTGGGTCAACTATGGCTACACCTTC
TRBJ2-7 TRBV11-3 - once CASSKGGRPGSYEQYF TGTGCCAGCAGCAAGGGGGGACGTCCGGGTTCCTACGAGCAGTACTTC